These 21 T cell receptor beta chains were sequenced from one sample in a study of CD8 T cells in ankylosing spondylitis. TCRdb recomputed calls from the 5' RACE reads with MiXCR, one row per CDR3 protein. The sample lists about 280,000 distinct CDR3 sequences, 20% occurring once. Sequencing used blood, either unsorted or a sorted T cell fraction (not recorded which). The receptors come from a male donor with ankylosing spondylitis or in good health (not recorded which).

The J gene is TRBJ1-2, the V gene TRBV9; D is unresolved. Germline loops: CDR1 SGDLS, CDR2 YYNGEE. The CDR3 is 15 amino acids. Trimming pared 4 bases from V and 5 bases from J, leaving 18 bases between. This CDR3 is CASSRPSTGSYGYTF. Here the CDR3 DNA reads TGTGCCAGCAGCCGCCCCTCAACGGGGTCTTATGGCTACACCTTC.

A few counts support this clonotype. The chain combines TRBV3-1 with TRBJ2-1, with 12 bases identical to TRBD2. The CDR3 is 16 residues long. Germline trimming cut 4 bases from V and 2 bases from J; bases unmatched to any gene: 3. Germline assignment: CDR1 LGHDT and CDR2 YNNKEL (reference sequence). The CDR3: CASSRTSGDPYNEQFF. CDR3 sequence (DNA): TGTGCCAGCAGCCGGACTAGCGGGGATCCCTACAATGAGCAGTTCTTC.

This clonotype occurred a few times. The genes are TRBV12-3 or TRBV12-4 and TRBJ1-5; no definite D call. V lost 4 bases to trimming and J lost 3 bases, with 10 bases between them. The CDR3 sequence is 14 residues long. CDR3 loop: CASSWAIPNQPQHF. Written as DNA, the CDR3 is TGTGCCAGCAGTTGGGCAATTCCCAATCAGCCCCAGCATTTT.

The CDR3 DNA follows: TGTGCCAGCAGCCTACGCCGGGAAGGTTACTATGGCTACACCTTC. Amino acid sequence: CASSLRREGYYGYTF. The chain joins TRBV6-1 to TRBJ1-2; no reliable D call. This CDR3 is built from 15 residues. Looked up from germline, CDR1 is MNHNS and CDR2 is SASEGT. Trimming took off 6 bases at V and 3 bases at J, with 17 bases between the two ends.

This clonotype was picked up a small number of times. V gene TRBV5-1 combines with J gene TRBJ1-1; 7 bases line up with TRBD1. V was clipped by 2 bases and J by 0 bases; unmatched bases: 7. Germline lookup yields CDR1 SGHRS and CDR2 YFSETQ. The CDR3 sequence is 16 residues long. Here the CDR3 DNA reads TGCGCCAGCAGCTTCAGGACAGGAGTAATGAACACTGAAGCTTTCTTT. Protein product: CASSFRTGVMNTEAFF.

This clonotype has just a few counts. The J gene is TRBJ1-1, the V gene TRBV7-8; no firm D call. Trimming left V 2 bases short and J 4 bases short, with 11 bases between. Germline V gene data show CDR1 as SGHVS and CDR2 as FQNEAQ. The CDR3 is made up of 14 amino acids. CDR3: CASSLPNSGTEAFF. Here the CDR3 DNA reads TGTGCCAGCAGCTTACCCAACAGTGGCACTGAAGCTTTCTTT.

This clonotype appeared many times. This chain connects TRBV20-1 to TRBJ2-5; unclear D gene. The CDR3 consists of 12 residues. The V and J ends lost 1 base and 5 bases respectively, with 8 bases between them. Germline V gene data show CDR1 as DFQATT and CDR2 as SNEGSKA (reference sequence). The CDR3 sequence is CSARGSSETQYF. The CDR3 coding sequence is TGCAGTGCTAGAGGGAGTAGTGAGACCCAGTACTTC.

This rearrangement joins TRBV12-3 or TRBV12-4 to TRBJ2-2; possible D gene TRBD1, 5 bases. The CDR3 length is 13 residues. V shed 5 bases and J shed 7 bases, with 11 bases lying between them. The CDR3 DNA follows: TGTGCCAGCAGTCGGGCGCAGGGCGGGGAGCTGTTTTTT. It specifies CASSRAQGGELFF.

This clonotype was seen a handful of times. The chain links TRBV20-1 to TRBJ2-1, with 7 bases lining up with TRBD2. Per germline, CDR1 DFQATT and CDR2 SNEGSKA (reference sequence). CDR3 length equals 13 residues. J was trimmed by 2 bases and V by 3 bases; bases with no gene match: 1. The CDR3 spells CSARGGAYNEQFF. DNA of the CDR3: TGCAGTGCTAGGGGAGGGGCCTACAATGAGCAGTTCTTC.

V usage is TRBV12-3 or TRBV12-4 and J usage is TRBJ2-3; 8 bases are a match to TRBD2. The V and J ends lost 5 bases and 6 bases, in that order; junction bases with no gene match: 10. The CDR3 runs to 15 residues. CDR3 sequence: CASSQRSGGGDTQYF. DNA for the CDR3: TGTGCCAGCAGTCAAAGGAGCGGGGGAGGTGATACGCAGTATTTT.

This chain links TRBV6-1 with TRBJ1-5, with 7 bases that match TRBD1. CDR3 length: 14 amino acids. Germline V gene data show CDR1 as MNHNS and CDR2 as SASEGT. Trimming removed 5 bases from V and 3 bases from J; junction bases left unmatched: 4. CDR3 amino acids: CASSKDRPNQPQHF. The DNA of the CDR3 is TGTGCCAGCAGTAAGGACAGGCCCAATCAGCCCCAGCATTTT.

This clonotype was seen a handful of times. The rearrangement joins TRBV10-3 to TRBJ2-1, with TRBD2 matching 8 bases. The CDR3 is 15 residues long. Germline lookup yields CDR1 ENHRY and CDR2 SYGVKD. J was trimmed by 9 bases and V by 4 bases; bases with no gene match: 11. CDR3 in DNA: TGTGCCATCAGTGGGGAGGCGGGAGGCCAGGGTGAGCAGTTCTTC. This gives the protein CAISGEAGGQGEQFF.

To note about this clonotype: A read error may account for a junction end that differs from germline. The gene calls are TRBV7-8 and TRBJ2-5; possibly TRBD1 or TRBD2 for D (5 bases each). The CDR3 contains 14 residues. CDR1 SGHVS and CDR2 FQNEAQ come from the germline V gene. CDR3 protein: CANSLGRNQEAQYF. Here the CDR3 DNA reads TGTGCCAACAGCTTGGGACGGAACCAAGAGGCCCAGTACTTC.

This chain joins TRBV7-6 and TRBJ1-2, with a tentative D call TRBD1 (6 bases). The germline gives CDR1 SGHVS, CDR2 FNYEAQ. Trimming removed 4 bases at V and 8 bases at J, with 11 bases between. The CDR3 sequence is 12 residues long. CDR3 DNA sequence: TGTGCCAGCAGCTCAGGGGCATTCGGCTACACCTTC. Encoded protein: CASSSGAFGYTF.

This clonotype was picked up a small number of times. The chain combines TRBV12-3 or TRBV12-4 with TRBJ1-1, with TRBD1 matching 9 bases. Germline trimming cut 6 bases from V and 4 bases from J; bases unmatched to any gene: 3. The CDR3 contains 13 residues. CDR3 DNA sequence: TGTGCCAGCAGGACAGGGGGAGCCACTGAAGCTTTCTTT. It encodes CASRTGGATEAFF.

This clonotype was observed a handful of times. Written as DNA, the CDR3 is TGCGCCAGCAGAGGAGATAATGAAAAACTGTTTTTT. Its translation: CASRGDNEKLFF. The chain has TRBV5-1 and TRBJ1-4, with D unresolved. V was shortened by 5 bases and J by 4 bases, with 6 bases between the two germline ends. Germline values: CDR1 SGHRS, CDR2 YFSETQ. This CDR3 is built from 12 residues.

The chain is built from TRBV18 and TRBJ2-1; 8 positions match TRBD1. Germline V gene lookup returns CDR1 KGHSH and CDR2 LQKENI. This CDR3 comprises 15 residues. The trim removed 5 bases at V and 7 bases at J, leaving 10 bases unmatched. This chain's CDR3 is CASSSTQGAQNEQFF. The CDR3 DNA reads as TGTGCCAGCTCATCTACCCAGGGGGCTCAAAATGAGCAGTTCTTC.

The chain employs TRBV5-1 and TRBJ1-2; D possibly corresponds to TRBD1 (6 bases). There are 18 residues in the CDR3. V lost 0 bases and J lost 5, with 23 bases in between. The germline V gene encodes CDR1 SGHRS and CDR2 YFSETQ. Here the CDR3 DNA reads TGCGCCAGCAGCTTGGCCGTTGGACAGACTGTCAACTATTATGGCTACACCTTC. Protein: CASSLAVGQTVNYYGYTF.

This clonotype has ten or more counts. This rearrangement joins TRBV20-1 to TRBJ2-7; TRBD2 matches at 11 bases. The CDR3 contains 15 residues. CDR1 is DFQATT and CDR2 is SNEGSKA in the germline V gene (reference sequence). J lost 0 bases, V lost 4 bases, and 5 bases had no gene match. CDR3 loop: CSATGTSGRSYEQYV. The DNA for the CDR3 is TGCAGTGCTACCGGGACTAGCGGACGCTCCTACGAGCAGTACGTC.

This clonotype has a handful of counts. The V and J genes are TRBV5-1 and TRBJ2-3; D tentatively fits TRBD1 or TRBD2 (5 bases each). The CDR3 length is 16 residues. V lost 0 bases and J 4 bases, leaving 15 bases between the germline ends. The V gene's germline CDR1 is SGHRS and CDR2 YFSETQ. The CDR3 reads CASSLAGAGGADTQYF. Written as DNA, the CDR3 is TGCGCCAGCAGCTTGGCCGGGGCGGGTGGTGCAGATACGCAGTATTTT.

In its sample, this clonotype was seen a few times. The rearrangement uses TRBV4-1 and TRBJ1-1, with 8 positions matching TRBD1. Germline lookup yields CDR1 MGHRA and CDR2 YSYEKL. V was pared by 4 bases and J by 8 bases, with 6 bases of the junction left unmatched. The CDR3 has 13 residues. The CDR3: CASSPRGDREAFF. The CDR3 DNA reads TGCGCCAGCAGCCCCCGAGGGGACAGGGAAGCTTTCTTT.